This is a list of T cell receptor beta chains from one sample in a study of blood T cell repertoires in COVID-19. Profiled with immunoSEQ multiplex PCR; TCRdb holds only in-frame clones, not every one. The sample lists about 230,000 clones, about 79% occurring once. The sequencing input was peripheral blood. Receptors were obtained from a man aged 40-50 years who had recovered from COVID-19. Both conserved end residues are part of each CDR3. A D gene is named only where the DNA matches it firmly. Only some rows state a clone size, as once, few, many or a class for expanded clones.

-	TRBJ1-3	-	TRBV29-1	TGCAGCGTTGAAGTTTGGAGGGAAGACGGCTCTGGAAACACCATATATTTT	CSVEVWREDGSGNTIYF
-	TRBJ1-2	-	TRBV21-1	TGTGCCAGCAGCAAGGGGCGGGACAGCGATAACTATGGCTACACCTTC	CASSKGRDSDNYGYTF
TRBD2	TRBJ2-5	-	TRBV20-1	TGCAGTGCTAGTACTAGCGGAGAGACCCAGTACTTC	CSASTSGETQYF
-	TRBJ2-1	-	TRBV2	TGTGCCAGCAGGGGCTGGGGCTACAACAATGAGCAGTTCTTC	CASRGWGYNNEQFF
-	TRBJ1-6	few	TRBV6-2/TRBV6-3	TGTGCCAGCACCCCGGCGGGGGGCAATTCACCCCTCCACTTT	CASTPAGGNSPLHF
TRBD1	TRBJ1-5	-	TRBV15	TGTGCCACCAGCAATTTCCGGGACAGGGGACTTAGCAATCAGCCCCAGCATTTT	CATSNFRDRGLSNQPQHF
-	TRBJ2-3	-	TRBV6-5	TGTGCCAGCAATCGGGGGACTGAGCAGTATTTT	CASNRGTEQYF
TRBD2	TRBJ2-1	-	TRBV7-2	TGTGCCAGCAGCGTCCGGCCTAGCGGACCTGAGCAGTTCTTC	CASSVRPSGPEQFF
TRBD1	TRBJ1-2	-	TRBV5-5	TGTGCCAGCAGCCGGACAGGGGACGCCTATGGCTACACCTTC	CASSRTGDAYGYTF
-	TRBJ1-1	-	TRBV6-5	TGTGCCAGCAGGGGGAGGTTCACTGAAGCTTTCTTT	CASRGRFTEAFF
TRBD2	TRBJ2-7	-	TRBV6-5	TGTGCCAGCATCGAGGCTAGCGGATACCACTACGAGCAGTACTTC	CASIEASGYHYEQYF
-	TRBJ1-1	-	TRBV13	TGTGCCAGCAGTTTCTGGGCCACTGAAGCTTTCTTT	CASSFWATEAFF
-	TRBJ2-5	-	TRBV29-1	TGCAGCGCCGTTCGGGACACCCAAGAGACCCAGTACTTC	CSAVRDTQETQYF
-	TRBJ1-1	-	TRBV7-9	TGTGCCAGCAGCTTACTGACGGGGAACACTGAAGCTTTCTTT	CASSLLTGNTEAFF
-	TRBJ1-6	-	TRBV4-1	TGCGCCAGCAGCTGGGCCGGACAGACGAATTCACCCCTCCACTTT	CASSWAGQTNSPLHF
TRBD1	TRBJ2-5	-	TRBV6-5	TGTGCCAGCAGTTGGTACAGGGGCCGAGGGGAGACCCAGTACTTC	CASSWYRGRGETQYF
TRBD1	TRBJ2-7	-	TRBV5-6	TGTGCCAGCAGCCTGACAGGGTACGAGCAGTACTTC	CASSLTGYEQYF
-	TRBJ2-5	-	TRBV11-2	TGTGCCAGCAGCCCGTTTGGGGCTCGTGGTGAGACCCAGTACTTC	CASSPFGARGETQYF
TRBD1	TRBJ1-5	-	TRBV9	TGTGCCAGCAGCGTAGATGGGACAGGGGGTCGGGCCCAGCATTTT	CASSVDGTGGRAQHF
-	TRBJ1-2	-	TRBV6-5	TGTGCCAGCATCCATACCGGGACAACGTATGGCTACACCTTC	CASIHTGTTYGYTF
TRBD2	TRBJ2-1	-	TRBV4-1	TGCGCCAGCAGCCTGTTTACTAGCGGGAACTACTACAATGAGCAGTTCTTC	CASSLFTSGNYYNEQFF
TRBD1	TRBJ1-4	-	TRBV6-6	TGTGCCAGCAGTACCCGAGGCCAGGGGGCTGAAAAACTGTTTTTT	CASSTRGQGAEKLFF
-	TRBJ1-5	once	TRBV11-2	TGTGCCAGCAGCTTAGGGCAGGGCAATCAGCCCCAGCATTTT	CASSLGQGNQPQHF
TRBD1	TRBJ1-2	few	TRBV27	TGTGCTGCGAAACCAGGAGCTGGGACAGGGGATAACTATGGCTACACCTTC	CAAKPGAGTGDNYGYTF
-	TRBJ1-4	-	TRBV6-5	TGTGCCAGCGGGAGAGGGCGTAATGAAAAACTGTTTTTT	CASGRGRNEKLFF
TRBD1	TRBJ2-1	-	TRBV5-1	TGCGCCAGCATAGCAGGGACAGGGGGCGATGAGCAGTTCTTC	CASIAGTGGDEQFF
-	TRBJ2-1	-	TRBV7-2	TGTGCCAGCAGCGTTGGACAATACAATGAGCAGTTCTTC	CASSVGQYNEQFF
TRBD2	TRBJ2-2	-	TRBV5-4	TGTGCCAGCAGCCGGACTAGCGGGAGTACCACCGGGGAGCTGTTTTTT	CASSRTSGSTTGELFF
-	TRBJ1-1	-	TRBV20-1	TGCAGTGCCCCTAGGCAGGGTGAAGCTTTCTTT	CSAPRQGEAFF
TRBD1	TRBJ1-3	-	TRBV6-2/TRBV6-3	TGTGCCAGCAGTGCCGGGGACAGCCGGATTATGACTCTCTCTGGAAACACCATATATTTT	CASSAGDSRIMTLSGNTIYF
-	TRBJ1-5	-	TRBV6-1	TGTGCCAGCAGTGAAGCCGGGAATAGCAATCAGCCCCAGCATTTT	CASSEAGNSNQPQHF
-	TRBJ1-3	-	TRBV7-7	TGTGCTAGCAGCTTAAGTTGGGGCCTTGGAAACACCATATATTTT	CASSLSWGLGNTIYF
TRBD2	TRBJ2-7	-	TRBV27	TGTGCCAGCAGTTTAGGTCTAGCGGGTTTCTACGAGCAGTACTTC	CASSLGLAGFYEQYF
TRBD1	TRBJ1-4	-	TRBV19	TGTGCCAGTAATCGCGGACAGGGTAATGAAAAACTGTTTTTT	CASNRGQGNEKLFF
TRBD2	TRBJ2-2	-	TRBV6-2/TRBV6-3	TGTGCCAGCAGTTACACTAGCGGGAGGGCCGGGCCCGGGGAGCTGTTTTTT	CASSYTSGRAGPGELFF
TRBD1	TRBJ2-7	-	TRBV27	TGTGCCAGCAGTTCACCGGGACAGGTTAAACACGAGCAGTACTTC	CASSSPGQVKHEQYF
TRBD1	TRBJ1-2	-	TRBV29-1	TGCAGCATAGGACAGGGAGAGGATGGCTACACCTTC	CSIGQGEDGYTF
-	TRBJ2-6	-	TRBV13	TGTGCCAGCAGCTTAGGCCTAGGATCTGGGGCCAACGTCCTGACTTTC	CASSLGLGSGANVLTF
TRBD1	TRBJ1-5	-	TRBV18	TGTGCCAGCTCAGCTTCTCAGGGGGCGAATCAGCCCCAGCATTTT	CASSASQGANQPQHF
TRBD1	TRBJ2-3	-	TRBV3-1/TRBV3-2	TGTGCCAGCAGCGACAGGGGGACTGGCACAGATACGCAGTATTTT	CASSDRGTGTDTQYF
-	TRBJ1-5	-	TRBV21-1	-	CASSPTGYGCQPQHF
-	TRBJ1-2	few	TRBV27	TGTGCCAGCACCACCCTTGGGGGGGCGAACTATGGCTACACCTTC	CASTTLGGANYGYTF
TRBD1	TRBJ1-2	once	TRBV7-8	TGTGCCAGCAGCCGGACAGGGCCCTATGGCTACACCTTC	CASSRTGPYGYTF
-	TRBJ1-6	-	TRBV2	TGTGCCAGCAGTGAATTGGGGCCCCAGGCAGAATCACCCCTCCACTTT	CASSELGPQAESPLHF
-	TRBJ2-1	-	TRBV9	TGTGCCAGCAGCGTAGACGGGGGCTCCTACAATGAGCAGTTCTTC	CASSVDGGSYNEQFF
TRBD1	TRBJ1-3	once	TRBV7-9	TGTGCCAGCAGCTCGTGGACAGGGGGAGGAAACACCATATATTTT	CASSSWTGGGNTIYF
TRBD2	TRBJ2-2	-	TRBV6-5	TGTGCCAGCCTCGGACTAGCTGCGAACACCGGGGAGCTGTTTTTT	CASLGLAANTGELFF
-	TRBJ1-5	-	TRBV5-5	TGTGCCAGCAGCTTGACTCCGGGACTGCAGAATCAGCCCCAGCATTTT	CASSLTPGLQNQPQHF
TRBD1	TRBJ2-7	-	TRBV30	TGTGCCTTGGGACAGGGCTCCCACGAGCAGTACTTC	CALGQGSHEQYF
-	TRBJ2-3	-	TRBV7-2	TGTGCCAGCAGCTTAGTGCCGGTTAGCACAGATACGCAGTATTTT	CASSLVPVSTDTQYF
-	TRBJ2-3	-	TRBV9	TGTGCCAGCAGCGTAGGACAAACCAGAGATACGCAGTATTTT	CASSVGQTRDTQYF
-	TRBJ2-7	-	TRBV11-3	TGTGCCAGCAGCTTCGATCGGCAGGGGGGCGAGCAGTACTTC	CASSFDRQGGEQYF
-	TRBJ1-3	once	TRBV7-9	TGTGCCAGCCCCGGACCGGGACAAGCTGGAAACACCATATATTTT	CASPGPGQAGNTIYF
-	TRBJ1-4	-	TRBV5-5	TGTGCCAGCAGAAACCCGGACAGCAGAAATGAAAAACTGTTTTTT	CASRNPDSRNEKLFF
TRBD1	TRBJ1-2	once	TRBV4-3	TGCGCCAGCAGCCAAGGTGACAGGGAGAACTACGGCTACACCTTC	CASSQGDRENYGYTF
TRBD1	TRBJ1-2	-	TRBV2	TGTGCCAGTGGACAGGGTCTGGGTGGCTACACCTTC	CASGQGLGGYTF
TRBD2	TRBJ2-1	-	TRBV5-4	TGTGCCAGCAGCCTAGCGGATGGAACCTACAATGAGCAGTTCTTC	CASSLADGTYNEQFF
TRBD1	TRBJ2-3	-	TRBV5-6	TGTGCCAGCAGCTTGGGAACAGGGGGCCGGGAAGATACGCAGTATTTT	CASSLGTGGREDTQYF
TRBD1	TRBJ1-2	-	TRBV29-1	TGCAGCGTTTATTACAGGGGATATGGCTACACCTTC	CSVYYRGYGYTF
TRBD2	TRBJ2-1	-	TRBV5-6	TGTGCCAGCAGCTATGGACTAGCGGGGACCAATGAGCAGTTCTTC	CASSYGLAGTNEQFF